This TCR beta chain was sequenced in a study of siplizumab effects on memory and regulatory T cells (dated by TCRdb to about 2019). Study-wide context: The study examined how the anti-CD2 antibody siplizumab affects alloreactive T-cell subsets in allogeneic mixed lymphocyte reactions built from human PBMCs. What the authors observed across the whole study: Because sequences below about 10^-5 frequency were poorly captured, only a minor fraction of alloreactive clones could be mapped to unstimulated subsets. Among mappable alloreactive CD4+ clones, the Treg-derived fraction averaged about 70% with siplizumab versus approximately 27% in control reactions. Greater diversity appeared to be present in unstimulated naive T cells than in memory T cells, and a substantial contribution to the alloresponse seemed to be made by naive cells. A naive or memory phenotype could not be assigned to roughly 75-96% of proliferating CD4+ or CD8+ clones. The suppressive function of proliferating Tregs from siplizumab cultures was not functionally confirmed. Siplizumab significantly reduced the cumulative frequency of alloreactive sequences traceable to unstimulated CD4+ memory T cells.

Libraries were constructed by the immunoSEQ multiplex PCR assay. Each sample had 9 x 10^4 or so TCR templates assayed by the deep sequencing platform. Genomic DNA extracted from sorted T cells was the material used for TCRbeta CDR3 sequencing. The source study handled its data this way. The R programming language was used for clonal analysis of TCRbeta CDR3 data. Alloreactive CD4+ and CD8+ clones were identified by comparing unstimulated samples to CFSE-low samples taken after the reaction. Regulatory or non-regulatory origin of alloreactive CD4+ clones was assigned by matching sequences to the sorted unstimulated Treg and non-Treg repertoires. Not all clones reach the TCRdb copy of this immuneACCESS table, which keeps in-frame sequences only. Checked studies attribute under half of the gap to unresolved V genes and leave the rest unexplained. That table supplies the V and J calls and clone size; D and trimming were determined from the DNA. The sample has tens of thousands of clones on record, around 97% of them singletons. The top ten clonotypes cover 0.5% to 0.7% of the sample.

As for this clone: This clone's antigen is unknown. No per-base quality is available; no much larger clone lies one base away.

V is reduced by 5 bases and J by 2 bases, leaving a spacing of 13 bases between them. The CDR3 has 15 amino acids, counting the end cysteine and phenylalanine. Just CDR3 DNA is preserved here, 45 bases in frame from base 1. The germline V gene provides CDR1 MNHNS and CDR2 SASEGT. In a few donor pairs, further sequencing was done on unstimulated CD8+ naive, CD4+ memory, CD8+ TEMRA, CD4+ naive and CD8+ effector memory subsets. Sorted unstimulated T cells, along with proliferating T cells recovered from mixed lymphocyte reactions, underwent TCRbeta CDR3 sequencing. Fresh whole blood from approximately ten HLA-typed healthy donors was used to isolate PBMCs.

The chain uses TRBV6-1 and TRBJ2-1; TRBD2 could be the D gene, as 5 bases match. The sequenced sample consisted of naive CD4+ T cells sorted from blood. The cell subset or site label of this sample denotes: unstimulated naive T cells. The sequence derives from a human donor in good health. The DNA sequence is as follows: TGTGCCAGCAGTCCTAGGACTCTCCCCTACAATGAGCAGTTCTTC. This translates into CASSPRTLPYNEQFF.